The source of this T cell receptor beta chain is a study of blood T cells in healthy people across ages. Together with a sample-barcoded 5' primer, a J-beta primer mix was included in a second PCR lasting roughly 6 to 12 cycles. Every sample gave at least 3 million paired-end reads containing CDR3. TCRdb independently ran MiXCR on the 5' RACE reads; one entry per CDR3 protein. This sample has fewer than 900,000 distinct CDR3 sequences; 35% to 45% occur once, and the top ten carry 20%. As for this clonotype: A much larger clone lies one base from this, so it may be a read error.

CDR3 length equals 16 residues. Per the germline V gene, CDR1 is PRHDT and CDR2 is FYEKMQ (reference sequence). V gene TRBV13 combines with J gene TRBJ1-2; weak D call: TRBD1 (5 bases). The specimen was blood. This TCR came from a woman aged 55-75 years in good health. CDR3 in amino acids: CASSLGGTATNCGYTF. CDR3 DNA sequence: TGTGCCAGCAGCTTAGGGGGGACGGCTACTAACTGTGGCTACACCTTC.